This TCR beta chain was obtained from a study of technical replicates of blood from four donors (TCRdb year 2017). From its cysteine to its phenylalanine, the CDR3 spans 15 amino acids. Just the 45-base CDR3 DNA is kept, in frame starting at base 1. CDR1 SQVTM and CDR2 ANQGSEA are derived from the germline V gene. Germline trimming: 4 bases from V, 2 bases from J; junction bases outside gene matches: 7. On this clone: There is no known antigen for this receptor. One base away there is no much larger clone; base qualities are not given.

Library method: the immunoSEQ multiplex PCR assay. TCRdb obtained this table from immuneACCESS and retained in-frame rearrangements with V and J assigned. These tables miss some clones; where compared with another copy, unresolved V genes account for less than half of the shortfall, and the remainder is unexplained. The sample table contains about 71,000 clones; only one count was recorded for around nine tenths of them. The top ten clonotypes cover 0.41% of the sample. This TCR was sampled from a human donor in good health. Input material: T cells isolated from PBMCs. The V gene is TRBV29-1 and the J gene is TRBJ2-4; 8 central nucleotides agree with TRBD2. The nucleotide sequence is TGCAGCGTTGTATCTAGCGGGCGATCCAAAAACATTCAGTACTTC. Translation gives CSVVSSGRSKNIQYF.